This TCR beta chain was found in a study of blood T cell repertoires in COVID-19. About the research overall: Acute and convalescent COVID-19 samples came from the United States, Italy and Spain. From T cells, B-cell-depleted T cells, or PBMCs came the material, which was cDNA or gDNA.

As processed by the authors: Reference gene primer amplification in the assay estimated nucleated cell counts. Data came from immunoSEQ multiplex PCR; TCRdb stores just in-frame clones and leaves some out. V and J calls plus clone size are reproduced from that table; the DNA served to infer D and trimming. The repertoire holds 200,000 to 250,000 clones, with around four fifths as singletons. Germline-derived CDR1 and CDR2 are SGHDN and FVKESK. With 6 bases clipped from V and 8 bases from J, the junction kept 10 bases outside the gene matches. The CDR3 has 15 residues. Specimen: peripheral blood. This TCR was sampled from a woman aged 55-70 years with active or convalescent COVID-19. The V gene is TRBV14, the J gene TRBJ2-1; TRBD2 aligns across 10 bases. Here the CDR3 reads CASRPAGGPQDEQFF. CDR3 bases: TGTGCCAGCAGACCAGCGGGAGGGCCACAGGATGAGCAGTTCTTC.